The 17 T cell receptor beta chains presented below share a single source sample, sequenced in a study of T-cell memory formation after mild COVID-19. A single record per CDR3 protein comes from TCRdb applying MiXCR to the 5' RACE reads. Of fewer than 650,000 distinct CDR3 sequences listed, roughly 20% were seen once; the top ten hold around 8.4%. The sequenced sample was PBMCs or a T cell subset sorted from them (not recorded which). These receptors originate from an adult woman who had mild COVID-19 (a few samples of this study predate the infection). Cell type and time point are not known.

The rearrangement links TRBV7-6 to TRBJ2-5, with D perhaps given as TRBD1 or TRBD2 (5 bases each). V lost 3 bases and J 2 bases, leaving 13 bases between the germline ends. Germline values: CDR1 SGHVS, CDR2 FNYEAQ. The CDR3 extends over 15 amino acids. CDR3 in DNA: TGTGCCAGCAGCTTTTGGCAGGGAGTACAAGAGACCCAGTACTTC. This sequence encodes CASSFWQGVQETQYF.

The chain carries TRBV12-3 or TRBV12-4 and TRBJ2-7; the D gene is possibly TRBD2 (5 bases). This CDR3 has 13 amino acids. V lost 7 bases and J lost 0, with 10 bases in between. Written as DNA, the CDR3 is TGTGCCAGCACCGATAGCGTCTCCTACGAGCAGTACTTC. It specifies CASTDSVSYEQYF.

This clonotype has a handful of counts. The chain uses TRBV6-6 and TRBJ2-1, with 9 bases lining up with TRBD2. The ends lost 7 bases at V and 5 bases at J; junction bases unmatched: 12. The V gene's germline CDR1 is MNHNY and CDR2 SVGAGI (reference sequence). This CDR3 spans 16 amino acids. The CDR3 nucleotides read TGTGCCAGCACCGGGGCGGGAGGGCCAATCCACAATGAGCAGTTCTTC. Residues: CASTGAGGPIHNEQFF.

This clonotype was counted at least ten times. The chain is built from TRBV7-8 and TRBJ2-1, with D possibly matching TRBD2 (5 bases). CDR3 length equals 15 residues. Germline CDR1 SGHVS, CDR2 FQNEAQ. Trimming removed 6 bases from V and 0 bases from J, with 12 bases in between. CDR3 region: CASRWTRVSYNEQFF. DNA for the CDR3: TGTGCCAGCAGGTGGACTCGGGTCTCCTACAATGAGCAGTTCTTC.

The chain links TRBV19 to TRBJ1-1, with 8 positions matching TRBD1. The junction had 11 bases not matched to a gene; V was cut back by 7 bases and J by 1 base. CDR1 is LNHDA, CDR2 SQIVND, per germline (reference sequence). The CDR3 is made up of 16 amino acids. In DNA form, the CDR3 reads TGTGCCAGTACCTTGACGACAGGGGAGGGGAACACTGAAGCTTTCTTT. Protein product: CASTLTTGEGNTEAFF.

This clonotype was detected only a few times. The chain links TRBV7-8 to TRBJ2-1; weak D call: TRBD2 (6 bases). Germline loops: CDR1 SGHVS, CDR2 FQNEAQ. The CDR3 sequence is 17 residues long. V lost 1 base, J lost 3 bases, and 16 bases lay in between. Written as DNA, the CDR3 is TGTGCCAGCAGCTTAGTAGGTTTCGGGACTTTCTACAATGAGCAGTTCTTC. It translates to CASSLVGFGTFYNEQFF.

CDR3 bases: TGTGCCAGCAGCCGGGACATAAGCTATGGCTACACCTTC. Its translation is CASSRDISYGYTF. The gene calls are TRBV3-1 and TRBJ1-2, with a possible D match to TRBD1 (6 bases). This CDR3 region has 13 residues. The germline V and J ends were trimmed by 4 bases and 4 bases, with 10 bases remaining between them. Per the germline V gene, CDR1 is LGHDT and CDR2 is YNNKEL (reference sequence). Full variable domain (remainder filled in from reference TRBV3-1 and TRBJ1-2): DTAVSQTPKYLVTQMGNDKSIKCEQNLGHDTMYWYKQDSKKFLKIMFSYNNKELIINETVPNRFSPKSPDKAHLNLHINSLELGDSAVYFCASSRDISYGYTFGSGTRLTVV.

This clonotype was seen more than once but under ten times. The chain employs TRBV10-2 and TRBJ2-3; 9 bases line up with TRBD2. The V gene's germline CDR1 is WSHSY and CDR2 SAAADI. The CDR3 is 17 residues long. V was clipped by 5 bases and J by 0 bases; unmatched bases: 9. CDR3 region: CASSRSGLATSTDTQYF. The CDR3 DNA is TGCGCCAGCAGTCGAAGTGGACTAGCGACAAGCACAGATACGCAGTATTTT.

This clonotype occurred a few times. The chain employs TRBV5-4 and TRBJ2-5, with 12 nucleotides matching TRBD1. J was trimmed by 4 bases and V by 5 bases; bases with no gene match: 3. Germline V CDR1 and CDR2: SGHNT, YYREEE (reference sequence). The CDR3 covers 14 residues. CDR3 residues: CASRRDRGLETQYF. The CDR3 coding sequence is TGTGCCAGCAGAAGGGACAGGGGGCTAGAGACCCAGTACTTC.

This chain joins TRBV27 and TRBJ2-1, with TRBD2 matching over 8 bases. This CDR3 contains 16 residues. From germline, CDR1 is MNHEY and CDR2 SMNVEV (reference sequence). V shed 3 bases and J 4 bases; nucleotides not matched to a gene: 8. This chain's CDR3 is CASSLRREGAYNEQFF. CDR3 coding DNA: TGTGCCAGCAGTTTGAGACGGGAGGGCGCGTACAATGAGCAGTTCTTC.

DNA of the CDR3: TGTGCCAGCAGGTCGACAGGGACTGAAGCTTTCTTT. Residues: CASRSTGTEAFF. J is TRBJ1-1 and V is TRBV27, with 7 bases identical to TRBD1. This CDR3 region has 12 residues. The V and J ends lost 6 bases and 5 bases, in that order; junction bases with no gene match: 3. CDR1 MNHEY and CDR2 SMNVEV come from the germline V gene (reference sequence).

This clonotype appeared a few times. This chain links TRBV10-3 with TRBJ1-2, with TRBD1 identical over 10 bases. CDR1 ENHRY and CDR2 SYGVKD come from the germline V gene. The V and J ends lost 4 bases and 1 base, in that order; junction bases with no gene match: 9. The CDR3 sequence is 17 residues long. CDR3 in amino acids: CAISVDDRGLYNYGYTF. In nucleotides, the CDR3 is TGTGCCATCAGTGTGGACGACAGGGGGCTTTATAACTATGGCTACACCTTC.

V usage is TRBV4-2 and J usage is TRBJ2-3, with 8 bases that match TRBD1. V shed 0 bases and J 7 bases; nucleotides not matched to a gene: 12. The germline V gene has CDR1 LGHNA and CDR2 YNFKEQ. This CDR3 region has 17 residues. The CDR3 nucleotides are TGTGCCAGCAGCCAAGATAGAACAGGGGGTCTGTCTCATACGCAGTATTTT. Its protein is CASSQDRTGGLSHTQYF.

The genes are TRBV20-1 and TRBJ2-1; 10 bases map to TRBD2. CDR1 DFQATT and CDR2 SNEGSKA come from the germline V gene (reference sequence). V trimming: 8 bases; J trimming: 4 bases; junction bases outside the gene matches: 11. The CDR3 is 15 amino acids. Written as DNA, the CDR3 is TGCAGTACTCTAGCGGGAGTAGGGGGATACAATGAGCAGTTCTTC. Amino acid sequence: CSTLAGVGGYNEQFF.

This chain uses TRBV5-6 with TRBJ2-7, with D maybe TRBD1 (6 bases). CDR3 length: 12 amino acids. Trimming took 5 bases from V and 4 from J, leaving 10 bases between them. Looked up from germline, CDR1 is SGHDT and CDR2 is YYEEEE. The CDR3 spells CASSRDKYEQYV. The CDR3 DNA is TGTGCCAGCAGTCGGGACAAATACGAGCAGTACGTC.

The rearrangement links TRBV4-3 to TRBJ2-5, with 7 bases fitting TRBD1. With 1 base clipped from V and 4 bases from J, the junction kept 3 bases outside the gene matches. Looked up from germline, CDR1 is LGHNA and CDR2 is YSLEER. The length of the CDR3 is 14 residues. This CDR3 is CASSQVTGVETQYF. CDR3 DNA: TGCGCCAGCAGCCAAGTCACAGGGGTAGAGACCCAGTACTTC.

The table lists this clonotype with a few counts. The chain carries TRBV12-3 or TRBV12-4 and TRBJ2-5; D unresolved. The germline V and J ends were trimmed by 2 bases and 1 base, with 8 bases remaining between them. This CDR3 has 14 residues. The DNA of the CDR3 is TGTGCCAGCAGTTTAAGGCCCCCCCAAGAGACCCAGTACTTC. It translates to CASSLRPPQETQYF.